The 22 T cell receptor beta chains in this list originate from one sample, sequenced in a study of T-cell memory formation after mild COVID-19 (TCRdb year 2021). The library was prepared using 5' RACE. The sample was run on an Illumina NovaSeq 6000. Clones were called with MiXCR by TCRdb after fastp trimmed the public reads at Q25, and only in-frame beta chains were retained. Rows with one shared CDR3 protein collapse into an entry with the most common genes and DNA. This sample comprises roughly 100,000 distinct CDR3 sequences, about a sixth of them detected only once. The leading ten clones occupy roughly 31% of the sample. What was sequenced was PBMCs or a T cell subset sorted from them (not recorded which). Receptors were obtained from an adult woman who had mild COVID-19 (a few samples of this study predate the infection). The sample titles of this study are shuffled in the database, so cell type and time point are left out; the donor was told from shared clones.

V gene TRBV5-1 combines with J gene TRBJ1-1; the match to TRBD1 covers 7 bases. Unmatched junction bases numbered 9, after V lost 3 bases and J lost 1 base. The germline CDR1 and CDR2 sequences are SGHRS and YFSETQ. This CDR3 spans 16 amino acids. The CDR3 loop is CASSWVGTAQNTEAFF. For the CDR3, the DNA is TGCGCCAGCAGCTGGGTGGGGACAGCTCAGAACACTGAAGCTTTCTTT.

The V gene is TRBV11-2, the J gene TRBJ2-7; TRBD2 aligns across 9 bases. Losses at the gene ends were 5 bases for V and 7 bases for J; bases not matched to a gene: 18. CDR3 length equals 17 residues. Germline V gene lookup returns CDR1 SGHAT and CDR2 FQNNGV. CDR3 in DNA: TGTGCCAGCAGCCCAGGGGTGGTGAGCGGGGGGCCCGGGGAGCAGTACTTC. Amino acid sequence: CASSPGVVSGGPGEQYF.

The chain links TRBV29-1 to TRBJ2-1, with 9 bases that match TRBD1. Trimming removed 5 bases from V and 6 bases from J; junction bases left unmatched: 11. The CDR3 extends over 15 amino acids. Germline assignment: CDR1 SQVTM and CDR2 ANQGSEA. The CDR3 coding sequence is TGCAGCGTTACCCCCCCGGACAGGGGAAGCAATGAGCAGTTCTTC. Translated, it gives CSVTPPDRGSNEQFF.

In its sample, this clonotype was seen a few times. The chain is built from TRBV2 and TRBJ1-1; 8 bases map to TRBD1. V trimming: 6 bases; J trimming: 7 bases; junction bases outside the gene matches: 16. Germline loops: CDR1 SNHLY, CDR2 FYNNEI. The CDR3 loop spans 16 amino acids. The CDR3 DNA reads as TGTGCCAGCAGGGACACAGGGGGGGGCTGGTTGGATGAAGCTTTCTTT. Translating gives CASRDTGGGWLDEAFF.

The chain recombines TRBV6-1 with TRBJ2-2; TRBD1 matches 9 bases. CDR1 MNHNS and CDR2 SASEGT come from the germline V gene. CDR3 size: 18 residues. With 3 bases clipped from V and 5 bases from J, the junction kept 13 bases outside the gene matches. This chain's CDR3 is CASSDLSPGQGVTGELFF. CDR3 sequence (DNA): TGTGCCAGCAGTGATCTCTCCCCGGGACAGGGAGTGACCGGGGAGCTGTTTTTT.

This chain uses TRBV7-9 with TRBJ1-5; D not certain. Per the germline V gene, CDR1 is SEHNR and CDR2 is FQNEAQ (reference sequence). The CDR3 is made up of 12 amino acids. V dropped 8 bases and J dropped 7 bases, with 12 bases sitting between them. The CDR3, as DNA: TGTGCCAGCTCAGGCAGCGGGCAGCCCCAGCATTTT. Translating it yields CASSGSGQPQHF.

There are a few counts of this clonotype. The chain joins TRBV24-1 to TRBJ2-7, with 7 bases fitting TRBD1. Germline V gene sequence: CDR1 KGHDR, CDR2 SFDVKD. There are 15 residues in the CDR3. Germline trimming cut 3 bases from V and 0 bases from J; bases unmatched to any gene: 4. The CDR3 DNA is TGTGCCACCAGTGATAGGGACAGTCACTCCTACGAGCAGTACTTC. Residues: CATSDRDSHSYEQYF.

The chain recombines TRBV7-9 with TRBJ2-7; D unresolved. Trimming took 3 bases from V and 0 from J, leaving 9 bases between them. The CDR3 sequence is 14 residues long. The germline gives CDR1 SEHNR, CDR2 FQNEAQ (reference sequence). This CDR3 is CASSFIGFSYEQYF. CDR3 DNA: TGTGCCAGCAGCTTCATCGGTTTCTCCTACGAGCAGTACTTC.

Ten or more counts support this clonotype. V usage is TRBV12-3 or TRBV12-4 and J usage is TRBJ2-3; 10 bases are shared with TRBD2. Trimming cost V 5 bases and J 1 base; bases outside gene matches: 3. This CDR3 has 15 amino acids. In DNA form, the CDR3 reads TGTGCCAGCAGTCCCGGGACTAGCGGCACAGATACGCAGTATTTT. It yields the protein CASSPGTSGTDTQYF.

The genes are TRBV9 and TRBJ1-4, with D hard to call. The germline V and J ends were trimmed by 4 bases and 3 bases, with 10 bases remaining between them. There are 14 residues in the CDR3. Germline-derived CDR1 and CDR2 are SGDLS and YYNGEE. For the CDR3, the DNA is TGTGCCAGCAGCAAGGCAGCGTCTAATGAAAAACTGTTTTTT. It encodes CASSKAASNEKLFF.

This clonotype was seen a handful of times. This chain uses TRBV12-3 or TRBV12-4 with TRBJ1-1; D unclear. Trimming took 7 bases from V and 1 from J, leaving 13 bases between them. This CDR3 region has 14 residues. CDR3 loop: CASIASIGNTEAFF. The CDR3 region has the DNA TGTGCCAGCATCGCCTCTATTGGGAACACTGAAGCTTTCTTT.

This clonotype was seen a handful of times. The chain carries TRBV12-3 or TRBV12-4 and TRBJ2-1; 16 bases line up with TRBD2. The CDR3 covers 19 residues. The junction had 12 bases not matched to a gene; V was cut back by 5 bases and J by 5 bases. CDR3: CASSPPGLAGGIVHNEQFF. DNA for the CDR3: TGTGCCAGCAGTCCTCCGGGACTAGCGGGAGGGATAGTCCACAATGAGCAGTTCTTC.

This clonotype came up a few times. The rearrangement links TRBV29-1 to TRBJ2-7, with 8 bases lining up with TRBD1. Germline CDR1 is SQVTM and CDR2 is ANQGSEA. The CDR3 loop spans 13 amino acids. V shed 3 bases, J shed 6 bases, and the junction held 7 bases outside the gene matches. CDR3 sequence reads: CSVDWRDRGEQYF. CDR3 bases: TGCAGCGTTGATTGGAGAGACAGGGGCGAGCAGTACTTC.

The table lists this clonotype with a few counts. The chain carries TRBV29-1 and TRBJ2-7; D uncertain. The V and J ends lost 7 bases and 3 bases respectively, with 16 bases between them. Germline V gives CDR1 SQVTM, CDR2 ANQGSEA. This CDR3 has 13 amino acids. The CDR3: CSGRSGSGYEQYF. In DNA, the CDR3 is TGCAGCGGCCGCTCGGGTTCAGGCTACGAGCAGTACTTC.

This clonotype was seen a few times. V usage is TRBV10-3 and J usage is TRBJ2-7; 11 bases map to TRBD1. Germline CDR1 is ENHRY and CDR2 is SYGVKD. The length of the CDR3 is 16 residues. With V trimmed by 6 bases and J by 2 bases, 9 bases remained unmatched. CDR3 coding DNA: TGTGCCATCAGCGCCGGGACAGGGGGTCCCCCCTACGAGCAGTACTTC. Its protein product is CAISAGTGGPPYEQYF.

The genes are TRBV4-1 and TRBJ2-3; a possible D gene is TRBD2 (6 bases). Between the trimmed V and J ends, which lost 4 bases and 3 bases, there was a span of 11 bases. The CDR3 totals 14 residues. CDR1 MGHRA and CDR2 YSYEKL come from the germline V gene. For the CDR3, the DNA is TGCGCCAGCAGCCGCCCGGGAGTAACAGATACGCAGTATTTT. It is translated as CASSRPGVTDTQYF.

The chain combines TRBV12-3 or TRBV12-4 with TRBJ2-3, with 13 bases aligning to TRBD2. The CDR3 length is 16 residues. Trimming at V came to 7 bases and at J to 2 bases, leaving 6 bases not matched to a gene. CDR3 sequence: CASKGLAGDVTDTQYF. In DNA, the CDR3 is TGTGCCAGCAAAGGACTAGCGGGGGACGTCACAGATACGCAGTATTTT.

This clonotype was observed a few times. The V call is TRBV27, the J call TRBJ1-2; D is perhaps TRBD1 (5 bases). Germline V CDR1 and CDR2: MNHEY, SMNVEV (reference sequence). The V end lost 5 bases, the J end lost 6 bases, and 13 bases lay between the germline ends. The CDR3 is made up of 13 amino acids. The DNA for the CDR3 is TGTGCCAGCAGTAATCAGGGCTCCGATGGCTACACCTTC. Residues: CASSNQGSDGYTF.

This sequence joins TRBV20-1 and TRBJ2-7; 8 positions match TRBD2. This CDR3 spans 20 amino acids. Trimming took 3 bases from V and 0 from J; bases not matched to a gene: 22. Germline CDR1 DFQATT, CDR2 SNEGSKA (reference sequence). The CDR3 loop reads CSARGPVGLAGITFSYEQYF. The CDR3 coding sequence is TGCAGTGCTAGGGGACCGGTGGGGCTAGCGGGCATAACCTTCTCCTACGAGCAGTACTTC.

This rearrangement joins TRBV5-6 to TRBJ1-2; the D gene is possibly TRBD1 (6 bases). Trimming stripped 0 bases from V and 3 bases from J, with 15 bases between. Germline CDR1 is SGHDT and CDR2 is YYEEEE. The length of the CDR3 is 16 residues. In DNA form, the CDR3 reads TGTGCCAGCAGCTTGGCCGGGCAGGGGAGAGACTATGGCTACACCTTC. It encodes CASSLAGQGRDYGYTF.

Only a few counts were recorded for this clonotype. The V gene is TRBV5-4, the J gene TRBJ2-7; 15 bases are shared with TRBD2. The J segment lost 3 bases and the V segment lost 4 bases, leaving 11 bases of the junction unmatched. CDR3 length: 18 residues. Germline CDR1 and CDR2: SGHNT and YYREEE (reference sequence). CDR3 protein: CASSVRGLAGGPGYEQYF. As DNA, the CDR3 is TGTGCCAGCAGCGTCCGCGGACTAGCGGGAGGGCCTGGCTACGAGCAGTACTTC.

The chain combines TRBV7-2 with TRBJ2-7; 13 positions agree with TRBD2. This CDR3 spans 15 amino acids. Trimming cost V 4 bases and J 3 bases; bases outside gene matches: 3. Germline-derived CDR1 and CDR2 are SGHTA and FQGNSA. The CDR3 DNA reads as TGTGCCAGCAGCTGGGGACTAGCGGGATACTACGAGCAGTACTTC. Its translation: CASSWGLAGYYEQYF.